Listed below are T cell receptor beta chains from one sample, sequenced in a study of cytomegalovirus exposure and HLA in healthy donors. Here immunoSEQ multiplex PCR was the method, and the copy in TCRdb shows in-frame clones only, minus some. The sample has 120,000 to 150,000 clones, approximately 88% seen once. The sequenced sample was PBMCs. Source of these receptors: a woman aged 18-29 years in good health and CMV-seropositive. The CDR3 runs from the conserved cysteine through the conserved F or W. D genes are given only for firm matches. The size field is filled for only some rows; it gives once, few, many or a size class.

cdr3_aa	cdr3_nt	d_call	clone_size	v_call	j_call
CASTPERGTYEQYF	TGTGCCAGCACCCCAGAGCGGGGGACCTACGAGCAGTACTTC	TRBD2	-	TRBV2	TRBJ2-7
CASSSRTDTYEQYF	TGTGCCAGCAGTTCCCGGACAGATACCTACGAGCAGTACTTC	-	-	TRBV27	TRBJ2-7
CASSPGLAGLETQYF	TGTGCCAGCAGTCCGGGACTAGCGGGACTCGAGACCCAGTACTTC	TRBD2	-	TRBV6-6	TRBJ2-5
CASSLSGDYGYTF	TGCGCCAGCAGCTTGAGCGGGGACTATGGCTACACCTTC	-	few	TRBV5-1	TRBJ1-2
CASSLDLYTEAFF	TGCGCCAGCAGCTTGGACTTGTACACTGAAGCTTTCTTT	-	-	TRBV5-1	TRBJ1-1
CASSHWGTGSGSEQYF	TGTGCCAGCAGCCACTGGGGGACGGGTAGCGGGTCCGAGCAGTACTTC	TRBD2	-	TRBV14	TRBJ2-7
CASSGGFNQPQHF	TGTGCCAGCAGCGGAGGATTCAATCAGCCCCAGCATTTT	-	-	TRBV5-8	TRBJ1-5
CASNNGGQETQYF	TGTGCCAGCAACAACGGGGGGCAAGAGACCCAGTACTTC	TRBD2	-	TRBV6-5	TRBJ2-5
CASSPNPQETQYF	TGTGCCAGCAGCCCTAACCCTCAAGAGACCCAGTACTTC	-	-	TRBV9	TRBJ2-5
CAWNGGVRGQPQHF	TGTGCCTGGAACGGGGGGGTGCGCGGACAGCCCCAGCATTTT	-	-	TRBV30	TRBJ1-5
CASSVDRGLNGYTF	TGTGCCAGCAGCGTAGACAGGGGGCTTAATGGCTACACCTTC	TRBD1	-	TRBV9	TRBJ1-2
CASSLAGEGTEAFF	TGTGCCAGCAGCTTAGCAGGGGAGGGCACTGAAGCTTTCTTT	-	once	TRBV11-1	TRBJ1-1
CASSYLGGNTEAFF	TGTGCCAGCAGTTACCTCGGCGGGAACACTGAAGCTTTCTTT	-	-	TRBV6-5	TRBJ1-1
CASSPRWGENTEAFF	TGTGCCAGCTCACCCCGGTGGGGGGAGAACACTGAAGCTTTCTTT	-	-	TRBV18	TRBJ1-1
CASSLSSYNEQFF	TGTGCCAGCAGCCTGAGCTCCTACAATGAGCAGTTCTTC	-	-	TRBV7-9	TRBJ2-1
CASSVGGSHYNEQFF	TGTGCCAGCAGCGTAGGAGGGTCCCACTACAATGAGCAGTTCTTC	-	-	TRBV9	TRBJ2-1
CAISESGLAGVNEQFF	TGTGCCATCAGTGAGTCGGGTCTAGCGGGAGTCAATGAGCAGTTCTTC	TRBD2	once	TRBV10-3	TRBJ2-1